The 32 T cell receptor beta chains below were found in one sample sequenced in a study of cytomegalovirus exposure and HLA in healthy donors. Profiling relied on immunoSEQ multiplex PCR, and the TCRdb table lists in-frame clones only, not all of them. The sample includes approximately 140,000 clones, roughly 86% seen only once; the top ten take almost 1.5%. Specimen: PBMCs. Receptor source: a woman in her 30s in good health and CMV-seronegative.

The V and J genes are TRBV21-1 and TRBJ1-4; TRBD1, as called in the table, went unchecked against the DNA. TRBV21-1 is a pseudogene. CDR3 length: 17 amino acids. This chain's CDR3 is CASSVRDRDTTNEKLFF. The CDR3 DNA is TGTGCCAGCAGCGTGAGGGACAGGGATACAACTAATGAAAAACTGTTTTTT.

This chain links TRBV11-3 with TRBJ2-1; D may be TRBD1 (5 bases). V was shortened by 1 base and J by 1 base, with 17 bases between the two germline ends. Germline V gives CDR1 SGHNT, CDR2 YENEEA. The CDR3 spans 18 residues. CDR3 amino acids: CASSLGFVVQGSYNEQFF. In DNA form, the CDR3 reads TGTGCCAGCAGCTTAGGGTTTGTCGTCCAGGGTTCCTACAATGAGCAGTTCTTC.

The chain employs TRBV19 and TRBJ1-5; D is uncertain. The germline gives CDR1 LNHDA, CDR2 SQIVND (reference sequence). V dropped 1 base and J dropped 3 bases, with 28 bases sitting between them. This CDR3 region has 21 residues. CDR3 bases: TGTGCCAGTAGTATAGGGAACAGACTGAGTCTTTCTCACCTAGCCAATCAGCCCCAGCATTTT. This gives the protein CASSIGNRLSLSHLANQPQHF.

The chain employs TRBV12-5 and TRBJ2-3; D ambiguous. V was pared by 1 base and J by 8 bases, with 7 bases between. Germline values: CDR1 LGHNT, CDR2 FRNRAP. The CDR3 is 12 residues long. The CDR3 protein is CASGLGFGTQYF. In nucleotides, the CDR3 is TGTGCTAGTGGTTTGGGGTTCGGTACGCAGTATTTT.

This chain links TRBV11-1 with TRBJ1-3, with D unresolved. The CDR3 sequence is 15 residues long. Trimming cost V 5 bases and J 0 bases, with 11 bases left between them. CDR1 SGHAT and CDR2 FQDESV come from the germline V gene (reference sequence). The CDR3 DNA reads as TGTGCCAGCAGCCAGGACGGGAACTCTGGAAACACCATATATTTT. It specifies CASSQDGNSGNTIYF.

The chain recombines TRBV11-2 with TRBJ1-2; 8 bases map to TRBD1. J lost 7 bases, V lost 5 bases, and 12 bases had no gene match. Looked up from germline, CDR1 is SGHAT and CDR2 is FQNNGV. CDR3 length: 15 amino acids. In nucleotides, the CDR3 is TGTGCCAGCAGCCCTACCACCGGGACAGGCTCTGGCTACACCTTC. Translated: CASSPTTGTGSGYTF.

This sequence joins TRBV15 and TRBJ2-3; 8 positions agree with TRBD1. Losses at the gene ends were 0 bases for V and 3 bases for J; bases not matched to a gene: 5. CDR1 is LNHNV, CDR2 YYDKDF, per germline (reference sequence). The CDR3 length is 16 residues. CDR3 residues: CATSRDHQGATDTQYF. The CDR3, as DNA: TGTGCCACCAGCAGAGATCACCAGGGGGCTACAGATACGCAGTATTTT. Full variable domain (missing parts from reference TRBV15 and TRBJ2-3): DAMVIQNPRYQVTQFGKPVTLSCSQTLNHNVMYWYQQKSSQAPKLLFHYYDKDFNNEADTPDNFQSRRPNTSFCFLDIRSPGLGDTAMYLCATSRDHQGATDTQYFGPGTRLTVL.

The genes are TRBV7-3 and TRBJ1-1; D is possibly TRBD1 (5 bases). Trimming stripped 2 bases from V and 3 bases from J, with 7 bases between. Germline-derived CDR1 and CDR2 are SGHTA and FQGTGA. This CDR3 spans 13 amino acids. DNA of the CDR3: TGTGCCAGCAGCTTAGGAGGGGACACTGAAGCTTTCTTT. The encoded protein is CASSLGGDTEAFF.

The rearrangement links TRBV5-1 to TRBJ1-4; D not resolved. V was shortened by 5 bases and J by 5 bases, with 13 bases between the two germline ends. From germline, CDR1 is SGHRS and CDR2 YFSETQ. The CDR3 is 14 residues long. CDR3 sequence: CASSAGLLNEKLFF. CDR3 in DNA: TGCGCCAGCAGTGCTGGACTTTTGAATGAAAAACTGTTTTTT. Full variable domain (rest looked up from reference TRBV5-1 and TRBJ1-4): KAGVTQTPRYLIKTRGQQVTLSCSPISGHRSVSWYQQTPGQGLQFLFEYFSETQRNKGNFPGRFSGRQFSNSRSEMNVSTLELGDSALYLCASSAGLLNEKLFFGSGTQLSVL.

V is TRBV7-6 and J is TRBJ2-3; tentatively, D is TRBD2 (5 bases). V lost 2 bases and J lost 0, with 15 bases in between. This CDR3 is 17 amino acids long. CDR1 is SGHVS and CDR2 is FNYEAQ in the germline V gene. CDR3 nucleotides: TGTGCCAGCAGCTTAAACCCCTTCAGGACTAGCACAGATACGCAGTATTTT. Translation gives CASSLNPFRTSTDTQYF.

The chain is built from TRBV5-1 and TRBJ2-1, with TRBD1 matching 11 bases. V lost 4 bases, J lost 8 bases, and 11 bases stayed unmatched. The length of the CDR3 is 16 residues. CDR1 SGHRS and CDR2 YFSETQ come from the germline V gene. CDR3 in DNA: TGCGCCAGCAGCGCCGGGACAGGGGGAGTTGTGTATGAGCAGTTCTTC. Residues: CASSAGTGGVVYEQFF.

The chain couples TRBV7-2 to TRBJ2-5, with TRBD2 matching over 16 bases. Trimming cost V 4 bases and J 5 bases; bases outside gene matches: 10. This CDR3 contains 18 residues. Germline assignment: CDR1 SGHTA and CDR2 FQGNSA. The CDR3 DNA reads as TGTGCCAGCAGCTCAGGGACTAGCGGGGGGGGATTATATGAGACCCAGTACTTC. Its translation is CASSSGTSGGGLYETQYF.

This sequence joins TRBV6-4 and TRBJ1-1; possibly TRBD1 for D (6 bases). CDR1 and CDR2 from the germline V gene are MRHNA and SNTAGT. V shed 5 bases and J shed 11 bases, with 18 bases lying between them. There are 13 residues in the CDR3. CDR3 DNA: TGTGCCAGCAGTCCACAGGGTATCGGGGAGGCTTTCTTT. Amino acids: CASSPQGIGEAFF.

The chain has TRBV7-2 and TRBJ2-1; TRBD1 agrees at 7 bases. The trim removed 2 bases at V and 1 base at J, leaving 2 bases unmatched. The CDR3 covers 15 residues. Germline CDR1 and CDR2: SGHTA and FQGNSA. CDR3 region: CASSLQGVSYNEQFF. The CDR3 DNA follows: TGTGCCAGCAGCTTACAGGGGGTGTCCTACAATGAGCAGTTCTTC.

V gene TRBV7-3 combines with J gene TRBJ2-2; D unclear. The germline gives CDR1 SGHTA, CDR2 FQGTGA. The length of the CDR3 is 14 residues. Trimming took off 5 bases at V and 4 bases at J, with 11 bases between the two ends. CDR3 DNA: TGTGCCAGCAGCCCAATGGCCCTCACCGGGGAGCTGTTTTTT. Protein sequence: CASSPMALTGELFF.

The chain's CDR3 is CASSSGTGMAPGELFF. CDR3 bases: TGTGCCAGCAGCTCGGGGACAGGGATGGCCCCCGGGGAGCTGTTTTTT. The rearrangement uses TRBV7-9 and TRBJ2-2; 9 nucleotides agree with TRBD1. Trimming cost V 4 bases and J 6 bases; bases outside gene matches: 9. The CDR3 loop spans 16 amino acids. Germline V lookup: CDR1 SEHNR, CDR2 FQNEAQ (reference sequence).

This sequence joins TRBV19 and TRBJ2-7; TRBD1 might be the D (6 bases). V was cut by 8 bases and J by 4 bases, with 15 bases left in between. This CDR3 comprises 13 residues. CDR1 and CDR2 from the germline V gene are LNHDA and SQIVND (reference sequence). The CDR3: CASSRDTAYEQYF. CDR3 in DNA: TGTGCCAGTTCCCGGGACACAGCTTACGAGCAGTACTTC. Based on the CDR3 plus reference TRBV19 and TRBJ2-7, the full variable domain is DGGITQSPKYLFRKEGQNVTLSCEQNLNHDAMYWYRQDPGQGLRLIYYSQIVNDFQKGDIAEGYSVSREKKESFPLTVTSAQKNPTAFYLCASSRDTAYEQYFGPGTRLTVT.

The chain's CDR3 is CASSPLLAATETQYF. The CDR3 DNA reads TGCGCCAGCAGCCCCCTCCTAGCAGCGACTGAGACCCAGTACTTC. The chain couples TRBV5-1 to TRBJ2-5; possibly TRBD2 for D (5 bases). Germline CDR1 SGHRS, CDR2 YFSETQ. The CDR3 covers 15 residues. Trimming stripped 4 bases from V and 5 bases from J, with 18 bases between. The full variable domain, in which reference TRBV5-1 and TRBJ2-5 provide the parts outside the CDR3, is KAGVTQTPRYLIKTRGQQVTLSCSPISGHRSVSWYQQTPGQGLQFLFEYFSETQRNKGNFPGRFSGRQFSNSRSEMNVSTLELGDSALYLCASSPLLAATETQYFGPGTRLLVL.

Regarding this clone: Being one base from a much bigger clone, this may be a read error. This chain uses TRBV5-1 with TRBJ1-2, with D unresolved. Trimming removed 2 bases from V and 1 base from J, with 6 bases in between. The germline V gene encodes CDR1 SGHRS and CDR2 YFSETQ. This CDR3 has 13 amino acids. The CDR3 loop reads CASSFAGNYGYTF. CDR3 sequence (DNA): TGCGCCAGCAGCTTCGCCGGTAACTATGGCTACACCTTC. The whole variable domain, filled in from reference TRBV5-1 and TRBJ1-2, reads KAGVTQTPRYLIKTRGQQVTLSCSPISGHRSVSWYQQTPGQGLQFLFEYFSETQRNKGNFPGRFSGRQFSNSRSEMNVSTLELGDSALYLCASSFAGNYGYTFGSGTRLTVV.

The rearrangement joins TRBV7-6 to TRBJ2-7; the D is unclear. The germline gives CDR1 SGHVS, CDR2 FNYEAQ. CDR3 length: 13 residues. Trimming cost V 8 bases and J 4 bases, with 15 bases left between them. The CDR3 DNA reads as TGTGCCAGCGGATCCGGAGTCCTGTACGAGCAGTACTTC. It encodes CASGSGVLYEQYF. The full variable domain, in which reference TRBV7-6 and TRBJ2-7 provide the parts outside the CDR3, is GAGVSQSPRYKVTKRGQDVALRCDPISGHVSLYWYRQALGQGPEFLTYFNYEAQQDKSGLPNDRFSAERPEGSISTLTIQRTEQRDSAMYRCASGSGVLYEQYFGPGTRLTVT.

The gene calls are TRBV29-1 and TRBJ1-2; 10 bases align to TRBD1. CDR3 length equals 13 residues. The ends lost 8 bases at V and 8 bases at J; junction bases unmatched: 11. Germline V gives CDR1 SQVTM, CDR2 ANQGSEA. The DNA for the CDR3 is TGCAGCCCCGAGGGCCCGACAGGGGGCGGCTACACCTTC. Its protein product is CSPEGPTGGGYTF.

This clone was seen only a few times. This chain connects TRBV19 to TRBJ1-5; D is possibly TRBD1 (6 bases). The V end lost 5 bases, the J end lost 5 bases, and 16 bases lay between the germline ends. The CDR3 length is 15 residues. The germline V gene encodes CDR1 LNHDA and CDR2 SQIVND (reference sequence). CDR3 residues: CASSRGAGAYQPQHF. The CDR3 DNA is TGTGCCAGTAGTCGAGGGGCAGGGGCTTATCAGCCCCAGCATTTT.

Of note for this clone: One end of the junction does not line up with germline, which may come from a read error. V and J are TRBV6-5 and TRBJ1-4; unclear D gene. This CDR3 contains 14 residues. Germline V gene lookup returns CDR1 MNHEY and CDR2 SVGAGI. CDR3 coding DNA: TGTGCCAGCAGTTGGACTGAAACTCATGAAAAACTGTTTTTT. Its translation is CASSWTETHEKLFF.

This sequence joins TRBV30 and TRBJ2-5, with TRBD1 matching over 10 bases. V shed 1 base, J shed 5 bases, and the junction held 1 base outside the gene matches. Germline V gives CDR1 GTSNPN, CDR2 SVGIG (reference sequence). This CDR3 comprises 13 residues. For the CDR3, the DNA is TGTGCCTGGAGTGGGGGACAGGGGGAGACCCAGTACTTC. It encodes CAWSGGQGETQYF.

The CDR3 DNA follows: TGTGCCAGCAGTACCGGACAGGGCATGGAGACCCAGTACTTC. Translating it yields CASSTGQGMETQYF. The chain has TRBV2 and TRBJ2-5; 8 bases line up with TRBD1. Trimming removed 5 bases from V and 5 bases from J; junction bases left unmatched: 7. The CDR3 is made up of 14 amino acids. In germline, CDR1 is SNHLY, CDR2 FYNNEI.

The chain joins TRBV4-3 to TRBJ2-7; TRBD2 matches at 8 bases. CDR1 is LGHNA, CDR2 YSLEER, per germline. The CDR3 is made up of 15 amino acids. V trimming: 3 bases; J trimming: 5 bases; junction bases outside the gene matches: 9. In nucleotides, the CDR3 is TGCGCCAGCAGCCACTCACGGGGGGGGGCCGACGAGCAGTACTTC. Translation: CASSHSRGGADEQYF.

This chain links TRBV28 with TRBJ2-5; 9 positions match TRBD2. Germline CDR1 is MDHEN and CDR2 is SYDVKM. V lost 4 bases and J lost 5; bases outside the gene matches: 11. The CDR3 runs 16 residues. This CDR3 reads CASSSAGGSYGETQYF. DNA for the CDR3: TGTGCCAGCAGTTCGGCGGGGGGGTCCTACGGGGAGACCCAGTACTTC.

The chain recombines TRBV28 with TRBJ1-5, with D perhaps TRBD1 (5 bases). This CDR3 has 15 residues. Germline-derived CDR1 and CDR2 are MDHEN and SYDVKM. Deletions cut 3 bases from V and 6 bases from J, with 15 bases between. The chain's CDR3 is CASSLTVGWGQPQHF. In DNA, the CDR3 is TGTGCCAGCAGTTTGACAGTGGGGTGGGGTCAGCCCCAGCATTTT.

This chain joins TRBV6-1 and TRBJ2-5; 12 bases map to TRBD2. J lost 2 bases, V lost 3 bases, and 4 bases had no gene match. Germline CDR1 MNHNS, CDR2 SASEGT. The CDR3 is made up of 16 amino acids. CDR3 DNA: TGTGCCAGCAGTGAGACTAGCGGGGGAGAACAAGAGACCCAGTACTTC. Protein sequence: CASSETSGGEQETQYF.

This clone was detected a few times. The rearrangement links TRBV11-2 to TRBJ2-7, with 10 bases identical to TRBD1. There are 14 residues in the CDR3. Germline V gene sequence: CDR1 SGHAT, CDR2 FQNNGV. After removal of 4 bases from V and 5 bases from J, the junction contained 5 bases not matched to a gene. The CDR3 coding sequence is TGTGCCAGCAGCTCGATCGGGACAGGGGACGAGCAGTACTTC. It translates to CASSSIGTGDEQYF.

The chain employs TRBV5-6 and TRBJ1-5; no clear D gene. In germline, CDR1 is SGHDT, CDR2 YYEEEE. Trimming left V 4 bases short and J 2 bases short, with 13 bases between. This CDR3 contains 15 residues. CDR3 region: CASSKTLGGNQPQHF. CDR3 nucleotides: TGTGCCAGCAGCAAGACCCTCGGGGGCAATCAGCCCCAGCATTTT. The entire variable domain, with the rest obtained from reference TRBV5-6 and TRBJ1-5, is as follows: DAGVTQSPTHLIKTRGQQVTLRCSPKSGHDTVSWYQQALGQGPQFIFQYYEEEERQRGNFPDRFSGHQFPNYSSELNVNALLLGDSALYLCASSKTLGGNQPQHFGDGTRLSIL.

This chain connects TRBV4-1 to TRBJ1-5; D call uncertain. V lost 5 bases and J 2 bases, leaving 16 bases between the germline ends. Germline V gene data show CDR1 as MGHRA and CDR2 as YSYEKL. The CDR3 loop spans 16 amino acids. The CDR3 region is CASSSNRDRGNQPQHF. For the CDR3, the DNA is TGCGCCAGCAGCTCAAACCGGGATAGGGGCAATCAGCCCCAGCATTTT.